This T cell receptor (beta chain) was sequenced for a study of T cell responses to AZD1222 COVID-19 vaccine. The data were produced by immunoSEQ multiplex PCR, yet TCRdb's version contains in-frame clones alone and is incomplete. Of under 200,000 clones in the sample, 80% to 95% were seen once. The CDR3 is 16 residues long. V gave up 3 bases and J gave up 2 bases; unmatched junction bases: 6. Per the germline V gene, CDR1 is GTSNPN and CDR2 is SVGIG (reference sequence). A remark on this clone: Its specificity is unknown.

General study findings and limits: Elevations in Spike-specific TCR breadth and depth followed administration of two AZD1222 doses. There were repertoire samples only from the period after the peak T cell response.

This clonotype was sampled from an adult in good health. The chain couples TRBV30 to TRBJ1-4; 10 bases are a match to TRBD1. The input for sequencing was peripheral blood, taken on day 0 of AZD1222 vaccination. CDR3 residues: CAWSRQGAATNEKLFF. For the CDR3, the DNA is TGTGCCTGGAGCAGACAGGGGGCGGCGACTAATGAAAAACTGTTTTTT.